This TCR beta chain appears in the sequencing data of a study of blood T cell repertoires in COVID-19 (dated by TCRdb to 2020 to 2021). Describing the broader study: Samples covering the acute and convalescent phases of COVID-19 were provided by collaborators in the United States, Italy and Spain. The material from the prospective study consisted of cDNA or gDNA derived from T cells, B-cell-depleted T cells, or PBMCs. The dataset comprised deeply sampled blood TCRbeta repertoires from subjects exposed to, actively infected with, or recovered from COVID-19. The repertoires were released in a freely available public database meant as a resource for research on the immune response to SARS-CoV-2. Samples were obtained from the ongoing ImmuneRACE study (first 160 participants) and from about 1,300 subjects provided by 6 global collaborators. Nearly every sample came with metadata listing a de-identified subject ID, COVID-19 status, age in years and sex. Where HLA class I and class II types were available, the types were taken from metadata supplied by the sample provider, not from assay-based typing.

Between the V and J ends, shortened by 1 base and 0 bases respectively, the junction contains 13 bases. The cysteine opens and the phenylalanine closes a CDR3 of 16 amino acids. The DNA shown is the 48-base CDR3, in frame from base 1. CDR1 and CDR2 are drawn from the germline V gene (reference sequence): SGHKS, YYEKEE. TCRbeta CDR3 regions were amplified from genomic DNA using the immunoSEQ Assay, a bias-controlled multiplex PCR. Per the original workflow: The number of nucleated cells in each sample was estimated from the amplification of reference gene primers within the assay. To quantify the absolute abundance of each unique TCRbeta CDR3 rearrangement, sequence reads were collapsed and filtered. Productive Simpson clonality was computed per sample as the square root of Simpson's diversity index over productive rearrangements. TCRdb's version of the immuneACCESS table is confined to in-frame rearrangements and falls short of the full clone set. An unresolved V gene accounts for under half of the shortfall where checked; the remainder is of unknown origin. Clone size and V and J calls were adopted from that table, with D and trimming inferred from the DNA. The sample includes about 260,000 clones, with less than 90% observed a single time. Nearly 2% of the sample lies in the top ten.

The study at large found these results: The quantity of clinical and demographic metadata differed by source and by participant and was supplied without curation.

To note about this clone: This clone's antigen is unknown. Per-nucleotide qualities are absent, and no much larger clonotype sits a single base away.

Whole blood was collected in K2EDTA tubes by collaborating institutions according to the institutions' own protocols. For TCRbeta analysis, collaborator samples were shipped as frozen whole blood, as isolated PBMCs, or as DNA extracted from either sample type. This chain joins TRBV5-5 to TRBJ1-1; possibly the D gene is TRBD1, per 5 matching bases. The clonotype was recovered from a man in his thirties or forties with active or convalescent COVID-19. The specimen was peripheral blood. This receptor carries the CDR3 CASSLIPQGMNTEAFF. The DNA sequence reads TGTGCCAGCAGCTTGATACCGCAGGGCATGAACACTGAAGCTTTCTTT.